This T cell receptor (beta chain) is from a study of Ad26.COV2.S vaccination and SARS-CoV-2 variants. General study results and limits: Reports say spike-specific CD8+ and CD4+ T cell responses covered substantial breadth after vaccination. The placebo group had lower spike-specific TCR breadth than the vaccine recipients did. Breadth measured for non-spike TCRs was similar across vaccine and placebo recipients. Measurements of TCR breadth and depth may have given underestimates of the total T cell responses.

The CDR3 has 14 residues. Germline assignment: CDR1 MNHEY and CDR2 SMNVEV (reference sequence). V lost 6 bases, J lost 4 bases, and 3 bases stayed unmatched. Using immunoSEQ multiplex PCR, the repertoire was profiled, and TCRdb retains in-frame clones only, with some absent. The sample lists around 350,000 clones, about 90% occurring once. Comments on this clone: Its antigen is as yet unknown.

The receptor was derived from a human donor who had recovered from COVID-19. Specimen: peripheral blood, collected after recovery from COVID-19. The rearrangement uses TRBV27 and TRBJ1-6; 7 nucleotides match TRBD1. CDR3 amino acids: CASRLQGYNSPLHF. The CDR3 coding sequence is TGTGCCAGCAGGCTACAGGGGTATAATTCACCCCTCCACTTT.